This record covers a single TCR beta chain. Other nucleotide sequences in the sample specify the same CDR3. Germline CDR1 LNHDA, CDR2 SQIVND (reference sequence). The CDR3 is made up of 14 amino acids. V shed 3 bases, J shed 0 bases, and the junction held 1 base outside the gene matches. This sample is part of a study of blood T cell repertoires in COVID-19. Produced via immunoSEQ multiplex PCR; TCRdb's table is partial and in-frame only. The sample has about 160,000 clones, about 86% seen once. What was sequenced was peripheral blood. The chain joins TRBV19 to TRBJ1-2; 7 bases line up with TRBD1. The clonotype originates from a man aged 50-60 years with active or convalescent COVID-19. The CDR3 region has the DNA TGTGCCAGTAGTATGACAGGGACTAACTATGGCTACACCTTC. Encoded protein: CASSMTGTNYGYTF.